This is a list of T cell receptor beta chains from one sample in a study of blood T cell repertoires in COVID-19. Produced via immunoSEQ multiplex PCR; TCRdb's table is partial and in-frame only. Of about 410,000 clones in the sample, 86% are singletons; the top ten hold 1.4%. The source material was peripheral blood. Receptors originate from a woman younger than 45 with active or convalescent COVID-19. Both conserved end residues are part of each CDR3. Fields, in order: V gene, D gene, CDR3 protein. D genes are given only for firm matches.

v_call: TRBV7-9
d_call: TRBD1
cdr3_aa: CASSLAPGQSKGKQYF

v_call: TRBV4-1
d_call: .
cdr3_aa: CASSQGAQGETQYF

v_call: TRBV5-5
d_call: .
cdr3_aa: CASSLRQEAAATNEKLFF

v_call: TRBV15
d_call: TRBD2
cdr3_aa: CATKTSGSVRELFF

v_call: TRBV6-6
d_call: .
cdr3_aa: CASSYGQGLDEKLFF

v_call: TRBV10-1
d_call: TRBD2
cdr3_aa: CASSESLAGTDQFF

v_call: TRBV11-2
d_call: .
cdr3_aa: CASSFTVSAGELFF

v_call: TRBV19
d_call: TRBD1
cdr3_aa: CASSPPPGTASFLNYGYTF

v_call: TRBV30
d_call: .
cdr3_aa: CAWSGGGLPTQGQPQHF

v_call: TRBV19
d_call: .
cdr3_aa: CASSPIASNQPQHF

v_call: TRBV19
d_call: .
cdr3_aa: CASSIGNSYEETQYF

v_call: TRBV6-5
d_call: .
cdr3_aa: CASRTYNSPLHF

v_call: TRBV3-1/TRBV3-2
d_call: TRBD1
cdr3_aa: CASKPSSWDREGDTQYF

v_call: TRBV4-1
d_call: .
cdr3_aa: CASSQVFQETQYF

v_call: TRBV5-1
d_call: TRBD1
cdr3_aa: CASSHGQGAGGELFF

v_call: TRBV30
d_call: .
cdr3_aa: CAWKLSDTQYF

v_call: TRBV5-5
d_call: .
cdr3_aa: CASSWEAGTEAFF

v_call: TRBV7-2
d_call: TRBD1
cdr3_aa: CASSFETGVRREQYF

v_call: TRBV6-9
d_call: TRBD2
cdr3_aa: CASSRYTSGGTDTQYF